This is a list of T cell receptor beta chains from one sample in a study of cytomegalovirus exposure and HLA in healthy donors. TCRdb's copy holds only in-frame clones and misses some; the assay was immunoSEQ multiplex PCR. The sample includes 180,000 or so clones, 76% seen only once; the top ten take around 1.5%. Sample: PBMCs. The receptors originated from a man between 18 and 35 years old in good health and CMV-seronegative. Both conserved end residues are part of each CDR3. A D gene is named only where the DNA matches it firmly. Clone size is not always given. Where it is, it says once, few, many or a class for expanded clones.

d_call,v_call,j_call,clone_size,cdr3_aa,cdr3_nt
-,TRBV14,TRBJ1-5,-,CASSPNMNQPQHF,TGTGCCAGCAGCCCAAACATGAATCAGCCCCAGCATTTT
-,TRBV5-1,TRBJ1-3,-,CASSGSTGGGNTIYF,TGCGCCAGCAGCGGTTCGACAGGCGGCGGAAACACCATATATTTT
TRBD2,TRBV6-4,TRBJ2-7,-,CASGLGLAGLSYEQYF,TGTGCCAGCGGCCTAGGACTAGCGGGGCTCTCCTACGAGCAGTACTTC
-,TRBV28,TRBJ1-2,-,CASVSLTAGAYPNYGYTF,TGTGCCAGTGTGTCCCTTACGGCAGGGGCGTATCCTAACTATGGCTACACCTTC
-,TRBV28,TRBJ2-7,-,CASSFRGTPYEQYF,TGTGCCAGCAGTTTCCGTGGGACTCCCTACGAGCAGTACTTC
-,TRBV18,TRBJ1-3,-,CASSPVAKGPNTIYF,TGTGCCAGCTCACCGGTGGCAAAGGGGCCGAACACCATATATTTT
-,TRBV25-1,TRBJ2-1,-,CASSGQALSNEQFF,TGTGCCAGCAGTGGTCAAGCATTGAGCAATGAGCAGTTCTTC
TRBD1,TRBV5-6,TRBJ1-4,-,CASSGTVNEKLFF,TGTGCCAGCAGCGGGACAGTCAATGAAAAACTGTTTTTT
-,TRBV5-1,TRBJ2-7,-,CASSPGRSSYEQYF,TGCGCCAGCAGCCCGGGAAGGAGCTCCTACGAGCAGTACTTC
-,TRBV27,TRBJ2-1,-,CASSPPRGTVNEQFF,TGTGCCAGCAGTCCCCCGCGGGGCACAGTCAATGAGCAGTTCTTC
-,TRBV15,TRBJ2-2,-,CATSRSKGTGELFF,TGTGCCACCAGCAGATCTAAGGGGACCGGGGAGCTGTTTTTT
TRBD2,TRBV30,TRBJ2-2,-,CAWTVAGGNTGELFF,TGTGCCTGGACCGTAGCGGGGGGGAACACCGGGGAGCTGTTTTTT
-,TRBV29-1,TRBJ2-7,-,CSVAGLGAPYEQYF,TGCAGCGTTGCGGGTTTAGGGGCCCCCTACGAGCAGTACTTC
TRBD1,TRBV19,TRBJ1-6,-,CASRITGGAGIGSPLHF,TGTGCCAGTAGGATTACAGGGGGAGCGGGGATCGGTTCACCCCTCCACTTT
TRBD2,TRBV15,TRBJ2-1,-,CATSTGTSGNEQFF,TGTGCCACCAGCACCGGGACTAGCGGCAATGAGCAGTTCTTC
TRBD2,TRBV6-5,TRBJ2-7,-,CASSSGRGGQTYEQYF,TGTGCCAGCAGTTCTGGGCGGGGGGGCCAAACCTACGAGCAGTACTTC
-,TRBV6-1,TRBJ2-1,-,CASSLQEYSEQFF,TGTGCCAGCAGTCTACAGGAGTACAGTGAGCAGTTCTTC
TRBD2,TRBV6-1,TRBJ2-7,once,CASSEGAGGTPTYEQYF,TGTGCCAGCAGTGAAGGTGCGGGGGGTACCCCAACCTACGAGCAGTACTTC
-,TRBV5-1,TRBJ1-4,-,CASTPQGTANEKLFF,TGCGCCAGCACCCCCCAGGGTACGGCTAATGAAAAACTGTTTTTT
TRBD1,TRBV28,TRBJ1-5,-,CAASDRGRGSNQPQHF,TGTGCCGCCTCGGACAGGGGTAGAGGCAGCAATCAGCCCCAGCATTTT
TRBD2,TRBV9,TRBJ2-7,-,CASSVASGSYEQYF,TGTGCCAGCAGCGTGGCTAGCGGGAGTTACGAGCAGTACTTC
TRBD2,TRBV5-6,TRBJ2-7,-,CASSFGTSVYEQYF,TGTGCCAGCAGCTTTGGGACTAGCGTGTACGAGCAGTACTTC
TRBD1,TRBV7-2,TRBJ1-1,-,CASSLTGWEAFF,TGTGCCAGCAGCTTGACAGGGTGGGAAGCTTTCTTT
-,TRBV28,TRBJ2-1,once,CASSLRPGSSYNEQFF,TGTGCCAGCAGTTTACGTCCTGGGAGCTCCTACAATGAGCAGTTCTTC
TRBD2,TRBV5-1,TRBJ2-3,-,CASSPPTTSGGGTDTQYF,TGCGCCAGCAGCCCCCCTACGACTAGCGGGGGGGGCACAGATACGCAGTATTTT
TRBD2,TRBV27,TRBJ2-7,once,CASSTGTSSYEQYF,TGTGCCAGCAGTACAGGGACTAGTTCCTACGAGCAGTACTTC